This entry describes one T cell receptor (beta chain). Trimming removed 0 bases from V and 1 base from J; junction bases left unmatched: 6. CDR1 is LGHNA, CDR2 YNFKEQ, per germline. The CDR3 spans 17 residues. This entry is derived from a study of siplizumab effects on memory and regulatory T cells. Measured with immunoSEQ multiplex PCR; TCRdb has only the in-frame clones, and not every one. The repertoire consists of 100,000 to 120,000 clones, with roughly 92% occurring once and the leading ten covering 1% to 1.5%. This TCR was sampled from a human donor in good health. The source material was CD4+ T cells sorted from blood. The genes are TRBV4-2 and TRBJ2-3, with 8 bases that match TRBD2. CDR3 bases: TGTGCCAGCAGCCAAGATGTACGGGGGGGCCGCACAGATACGCAGTATTTT. This translates into CASSQDVRGGRTDTQYF.